Listed below are T cell receptor beta chains from one sample, sequenced in a study of high-grade serous ovarian cancer treatment subgroups. Libraries were prepared by immunoSEQ multiplex PCR; TCRdb keeps only in-frame clonotypes and omits some of them. The repertoire includes 4,800 or so clones, roughly 70% of them detected once, and around a tenth sits in the top ten. The sample taken for sequencing was tumor tissue. The receptors stem from a human donor with high-grade serous ovarian cancer. The CDR3 runs from the conserved cysteine through the conserved F or W. The order of the fields is CDR3 DNA, CDR3 protein, J gene, D gene, V gene. The D gene is left open where the match is weak.

TGTGCCAGCAGCGCCCGGCAGGGACTAGCGGGGTCCTACGAGCAGTACTTC CASSARQGLAGSYEQYF TRBJ2-7 TRBD2 TRBV9
TGTGCCAGCAGCCAAGGACTTCCTCCCCACAACGAGCAGTACTTC CASSQGLPPHNEQYF TRBJ2-7 - TRBV14
TGCGCCAGACTAGCCGGGGGCGGGGCGGAGACCCAGTACTTC CARLAGGGAETQYF TRBJ2-5 - TRBV10-2
TGTGCCAGCAGGTTGGGGACTAGCGGGAGAAATGAGCAGTTCTTC CASRLGTSGRNEQFF TRBJ2-1 TRBD2 TRBV25-1
TGTGCCAGCAGCCTTACGTTGGTCGAGCAGTACTTC CASSLTLVEQYF TRBJ2-7 - TRBV5-8
TGTGCCAGCACCAAGCTCGGGACAGAAGCTTTCTTT CASTKLGTEAFF TRBJ1-1 - TRBV6-5
TGTGCCAGTAAACCAGGGGCCTCTGGAAACACCATATATTTT CASKPGASGNTIYF TRBJ1-3 - TRBV19
TGTGCCAGCAGTGAGGATCGAGCTACTAATGAAAAACTGTTTTTT CASSEDRATNEKLFF TRBJ1-4 - TRBV25-1
TGTGCCATCACCCCAGGCCGGGGAGCGGGTGAAAAACTGTTTTTT CAITPGRGAGEKLFF TRBJ1-4 - TRBV10-3
TGTGCCAGCAGTGATAGGGGCCGAGGTACCTACAATGAGCAGTTCTTC CASSDRGRGTYNEQFF TRBJ2-1 - TRBV6-1
TGTGCCAGCAAAACTTCCCAGACAGCTGAAGCTTTCTTT CASKTSQTAEAFF TRBJ1-1 - TRBV7-4
TGTGCCAGCAGTGAATCGCGTCAGGGAAGCACTGAAGCTTTCTTT CASSESRQGSTEAFF TRBJ1-1 - TRBV25-1
TGTGCCAGCAGTAACAGCTTCTCTGGGGCCAACGTCCTGACTTTC CASSNSFSGANVLTF TRBJ2-6 - TRBV28
TGTGCCAGCAGTTCACCTGGGCCTGGCACAGATACGCAGTATTTT CASSSPGPGTDTQYF TRBJ2-3 - TRBV27
TGCGCCAGCAGCGAGACAGACCTGGCTTTCTTT CASSETDLAFF TRBJ1-1 - TRBV10-2
TGTGCCAGCAGTTACACGGACAGGGGCAACGAGCAGTACTTC CASSYTDRGNEQYF TRBJ2-7 TRBD1 TRBV6-5